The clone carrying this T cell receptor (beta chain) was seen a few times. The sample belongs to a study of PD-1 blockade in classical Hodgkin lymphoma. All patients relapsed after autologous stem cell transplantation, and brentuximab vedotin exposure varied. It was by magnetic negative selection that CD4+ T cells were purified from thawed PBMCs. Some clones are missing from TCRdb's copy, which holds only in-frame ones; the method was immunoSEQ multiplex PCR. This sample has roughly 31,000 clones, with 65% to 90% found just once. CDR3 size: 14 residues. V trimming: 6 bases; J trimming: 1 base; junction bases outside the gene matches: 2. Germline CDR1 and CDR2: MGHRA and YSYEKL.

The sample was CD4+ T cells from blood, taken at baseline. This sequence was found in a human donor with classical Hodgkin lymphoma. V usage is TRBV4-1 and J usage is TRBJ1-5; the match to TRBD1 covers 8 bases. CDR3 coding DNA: TGCGCCAGCAGGAGGACAGGGAGCAATCAGCCCCAGCATTTT. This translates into CASRRTGSNQPQHF.